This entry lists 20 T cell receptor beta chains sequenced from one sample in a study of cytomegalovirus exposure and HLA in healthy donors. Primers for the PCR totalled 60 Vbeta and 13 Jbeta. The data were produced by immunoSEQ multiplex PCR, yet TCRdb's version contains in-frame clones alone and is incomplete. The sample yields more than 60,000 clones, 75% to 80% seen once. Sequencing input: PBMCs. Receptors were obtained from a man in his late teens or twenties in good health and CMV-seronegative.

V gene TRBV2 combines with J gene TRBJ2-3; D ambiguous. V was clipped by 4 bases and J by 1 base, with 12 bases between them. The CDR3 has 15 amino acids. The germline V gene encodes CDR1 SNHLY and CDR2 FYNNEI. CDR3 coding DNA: TGTGCCAGCAGTGCTGTGAGAGTCGGCACAGATACGCAGTATTTT. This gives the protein CASSAVRVGTDTQYF.

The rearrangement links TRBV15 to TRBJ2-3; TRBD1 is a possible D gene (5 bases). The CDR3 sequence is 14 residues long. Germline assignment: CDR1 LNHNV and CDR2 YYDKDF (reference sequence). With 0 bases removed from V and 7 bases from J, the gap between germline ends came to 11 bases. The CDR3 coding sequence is TGTGCCACCAGCAGAGATGGAGCAGGGAATACGCAGTATTTT. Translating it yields CATSRDGAGNTQYF. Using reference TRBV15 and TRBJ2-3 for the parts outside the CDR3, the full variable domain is DAMVIQNPRYQVTQFGKPVTLSCSQTLNHNVMYWYQQKSSQAPKLLFHYYDKDFNNEADTPDNFQSRRPNTSFCFLDIRSPGLGDTAMYLCATSRDGAGNTQYFGPGTRLTVL.

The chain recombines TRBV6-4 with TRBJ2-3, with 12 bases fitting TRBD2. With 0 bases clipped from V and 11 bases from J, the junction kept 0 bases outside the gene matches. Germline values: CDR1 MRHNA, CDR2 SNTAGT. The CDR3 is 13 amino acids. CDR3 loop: CASSDSTSGGQYF. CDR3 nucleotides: TGTGCCAGCAGTGACTCGACTAGCGGGGGGCAGTATTTT.

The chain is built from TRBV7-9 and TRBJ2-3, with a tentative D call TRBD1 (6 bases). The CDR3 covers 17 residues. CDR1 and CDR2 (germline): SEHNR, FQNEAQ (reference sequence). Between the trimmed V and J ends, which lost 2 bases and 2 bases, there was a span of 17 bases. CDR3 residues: CASSLSPGTPDTDTQYF. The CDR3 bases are TGTGCCAGCAGCTTATCCCCAGGGACACCCGACACAGATACGCAGTATTTT.

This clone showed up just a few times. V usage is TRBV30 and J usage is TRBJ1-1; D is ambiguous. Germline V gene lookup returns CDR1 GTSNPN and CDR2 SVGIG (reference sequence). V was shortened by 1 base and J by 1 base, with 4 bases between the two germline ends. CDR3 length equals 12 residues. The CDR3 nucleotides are TGTGCCTGGAGTGCAGGGAACACTGAAGCTTTCTTT. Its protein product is CAWSAGNTEAFF.

The CDR3 coding sequence is TGTGCCAGTAGTACAGGGGACCCTTCACCCCTCCACTTT. Its translation is CASSTGDPSPLHF. This chain links TRBV19 with TRBJ1-6; D might be TRBD1 (6 bases). The germline V and J ends were trimmed by 4 bases and 9 bases, with 10 bases remaining between them. CDR3 length: 13 amino acids. Germline V gene lookup returns CDR1 LNHDA and CDR2 SQIVND (reference sequence). Full variable domain (remainder filled in from reference TRBV19 and TRBJ1-6): DGGITQSPKYLFRKEGQNVTLSCEQNLNHDAMYWYRQDPGQGLRLIYYSQIVNDFQKGDIAEGYSVSREKKESFPLTVTSAQKNPTAFYLCASSTGDPSPLHFGNGTRLTVT.

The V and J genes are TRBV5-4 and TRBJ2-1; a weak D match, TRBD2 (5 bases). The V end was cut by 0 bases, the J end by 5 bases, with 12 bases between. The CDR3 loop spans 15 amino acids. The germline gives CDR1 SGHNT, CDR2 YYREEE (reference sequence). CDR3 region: CASSLGSSRHNEQFF. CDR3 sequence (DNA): TGTGCCAGCAGCTTGGGGTCTAGCCGACACAATGAGCAGTTCTTC.

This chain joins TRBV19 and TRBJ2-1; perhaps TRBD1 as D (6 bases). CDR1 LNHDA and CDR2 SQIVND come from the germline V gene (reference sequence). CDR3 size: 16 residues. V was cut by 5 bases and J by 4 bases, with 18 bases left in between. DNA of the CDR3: TGTGCCAGTAGTCCCCCGCTCGGGACAAATTACAATGAGCAGTTCTTC. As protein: CASSPPLGTNYNEQFF.

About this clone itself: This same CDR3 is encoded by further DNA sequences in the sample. CDR3 nucleotides: TGTGCCAGCAGTTTGACAGGGGGTAATTCACCCCTCCACTTT. It yields the protein CASSLTGGNSPLHF. The chain recombines TRBV27 with TRBJ1-6; TRBD1 matches 9 bases. J was trimmed by 6 bases and V by 3 bases; bases with no gene match: 0. Germline CDR1 reads MNHEY; CDR2 reads SMNVEV (reference sequence). The CDR3 totals 14 residues.

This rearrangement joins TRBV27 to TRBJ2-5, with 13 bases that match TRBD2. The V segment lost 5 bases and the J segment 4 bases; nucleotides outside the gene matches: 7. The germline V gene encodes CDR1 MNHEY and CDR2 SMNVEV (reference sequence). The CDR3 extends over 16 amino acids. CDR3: CASSLLAGGSPETQYF. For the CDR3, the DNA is TGTGCCAGCAGTCTACTAGCGGGGGGGTCCCCAGAGACCCAGTACTTC.

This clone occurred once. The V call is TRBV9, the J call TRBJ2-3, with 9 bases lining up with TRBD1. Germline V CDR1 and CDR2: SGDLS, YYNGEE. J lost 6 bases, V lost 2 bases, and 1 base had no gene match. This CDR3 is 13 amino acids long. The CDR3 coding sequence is TGTGCCAGCAGCGTGACAGGGGGGGATACGCAGTATTTT. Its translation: CASSVTGGDTQYF.

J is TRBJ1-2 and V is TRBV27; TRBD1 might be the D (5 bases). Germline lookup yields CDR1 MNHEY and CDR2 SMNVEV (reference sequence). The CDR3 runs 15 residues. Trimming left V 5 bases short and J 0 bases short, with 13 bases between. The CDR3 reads CASSQGTLANYGYTF. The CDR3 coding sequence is TGTGCCAGCAGTCAGGGTACCCTAGCTAACTATGGCTACACCTTC.

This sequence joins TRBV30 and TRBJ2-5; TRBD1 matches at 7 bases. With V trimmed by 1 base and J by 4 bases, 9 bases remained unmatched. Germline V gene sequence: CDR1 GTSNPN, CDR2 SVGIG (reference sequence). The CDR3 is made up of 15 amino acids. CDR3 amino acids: CAWSGLKGARETQYF. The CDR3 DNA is TGTGCCTGGAGTGGCCTCAAGGGGGCTAGAGAGACCCAGTACTTC.

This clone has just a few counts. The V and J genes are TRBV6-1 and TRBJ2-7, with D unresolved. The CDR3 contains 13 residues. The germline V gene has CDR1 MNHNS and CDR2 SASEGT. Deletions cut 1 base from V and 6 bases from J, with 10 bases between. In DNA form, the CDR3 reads TGTGCCAGCAGTGAAGTAAGGTGGGGCGAGCAGTACGTC. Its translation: CASSEVRWGEQYV.

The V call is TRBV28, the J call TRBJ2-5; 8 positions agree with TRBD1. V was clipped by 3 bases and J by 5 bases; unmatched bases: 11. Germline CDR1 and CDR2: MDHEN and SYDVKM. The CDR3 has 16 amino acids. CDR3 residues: CASSFLSDRVRETQYF. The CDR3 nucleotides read TGTGCCAGCAGTTTCCTTTCGGACAGGGTTCGGGAGACCCAGTACTTC.

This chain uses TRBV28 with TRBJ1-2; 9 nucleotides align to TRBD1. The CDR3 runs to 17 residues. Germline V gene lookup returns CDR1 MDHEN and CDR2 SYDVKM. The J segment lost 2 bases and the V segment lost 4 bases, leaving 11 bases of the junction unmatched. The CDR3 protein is CASSSVFPQGANYGYTF. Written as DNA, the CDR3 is TGTGCCAGCAGTTCTGTCTTCCCACAGGGGGCCAACTATGGCTACACCTTC.

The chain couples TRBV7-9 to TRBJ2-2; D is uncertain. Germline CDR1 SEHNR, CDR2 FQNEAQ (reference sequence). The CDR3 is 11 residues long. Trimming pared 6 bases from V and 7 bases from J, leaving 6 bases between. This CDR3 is CASRSRGELFF. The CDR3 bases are TGTGCCAGCAGGTCTCGCGGGGAGCTGTTTTTT.

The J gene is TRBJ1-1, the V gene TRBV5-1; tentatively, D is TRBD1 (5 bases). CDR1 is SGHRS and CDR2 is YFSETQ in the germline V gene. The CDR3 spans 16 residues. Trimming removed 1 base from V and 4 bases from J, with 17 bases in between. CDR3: CASSLNLRGWTTEAFF. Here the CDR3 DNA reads TGCGCCAGCAGCTTGAACCTTAGGGGTTGGACCACTGAAGCTTTCTTT.

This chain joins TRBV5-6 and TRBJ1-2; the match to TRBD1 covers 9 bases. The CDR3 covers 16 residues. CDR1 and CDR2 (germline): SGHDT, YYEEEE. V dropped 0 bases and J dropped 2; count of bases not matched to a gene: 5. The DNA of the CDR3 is TGTGCCAGCAGCTTGGTAGGACAGGGGAGAAACTATGGCTACACCTTC. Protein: CASSLVGQGRNYGYTF.

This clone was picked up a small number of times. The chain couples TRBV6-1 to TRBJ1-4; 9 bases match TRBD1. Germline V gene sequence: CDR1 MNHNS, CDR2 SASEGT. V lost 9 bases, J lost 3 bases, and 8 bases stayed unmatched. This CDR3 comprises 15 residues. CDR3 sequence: CARGQGRGANEKLFF. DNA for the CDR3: TGTGCCAGGGGACAGGGCAGAGGAGCTAATGAAAAACTGTTTTTT.